These 15 T cell receptor beta chains came from one sample sequenced in a study of radiation and T cells in renal cell carcinoma. Profiling relied on immunoSEQ multiplex PCR, and the TCRdb table lists in-frame clones only, not all of them. Counted here are tens of thousands of clones, about 50% occurring once; the ten biggest clones make up 15% to 20%. Treatment given: 15 Gy SBRT to primary tumor, nephrectomy 4 weeks later. Sequencing used tumor tissue, obtained from a patient whose treatment included radiotherapy and nephrectomy. These receptors were collected from a woman in her 50s with renal cell carcinoma.

The J gene is TRBJ1-2, the V gene TRBV15; weak D call: TRBD1 (5 bases). This CDR3 is built from 15 residues. V was trimmed by 4 bases and J by 7 bases, leaving 19 bases between them. From germline, CDR1 is LNHNV and CDR2 YYDKDF (reference sequence). The CDR3 region is CATSTRLGGSSGYTF. For the CDR3, the DNA is TGTGCCACCAGCACCAGGCTCGGGGGGAGCTCTGGCTACACCTTC.

The chain joins TRBV7-2 to TRBJ2-5; possibly TRBD2 for D (7 bases). The V end was cut by 8 bases, the J end by 6 bases, with 22 bases between. Germline-derived CDR1 and CDR2 are SGHTA and FQGNSA. The CDR3 loop spans 15 amino acids. CDR3 in amino acids: CASFLIRGAAKTQYF. The CDR3 DNA reads as TGTGCCAGCTTCCTTATCCGGGGGGCGGCGAAGACCCAGTACTTC.

The chain is built from TRBV9 and TRBJ1-5; no definite D call. This CDR3 contains 14 residues. Germline loops: CDR1 SGDLS, CDR2 YYNGEE. The V end was cut by 0 bases, the J end by 7 bases, with 11 bases between. CDR3 protein: CASSVGRDGQPQHF. CDR3 DNA: TGTGCCAGCAGCGTAGGGAGGGATGGGCAGCCCCAGCATTTT. The variable domain in full, with the rest retrieved from reference TRBV9 and TRBJ1-5, is DSGVTQTPKHLITATGQRVTLRCSPRSGDLSVYWYQQSLDQGLQFLIQYYNGEERAKGNILERFSAQQFPDLHSELNLSSLELGDSALYFCASSVGRDGQPQHFGDGTRLSIL.

This chain connects TRBV5-1 to TRBJ2-3; D is uncertain. Trimming took 1 base from V and 5 from J, leaving 8 bases between them. This CDR3 is 13 amino acids long. Germline CDR1 is SGHRS and CDR2 is YFSETQ. The CDR3 nucleotides read TGCGCCAGCAGCTTGCACAGCCGAGATACGCAGTATTTT. Amino acids: CASSLHSRDTQYF.

The table lists this clone with a count of one. The chain carries TRBV5-6 and TRBJ2-7; 9 nucleotides line up with TRBD2. The trim removed 0 bases at V and 0 bases at J, leaving 7 bases unmatched. CDR1 is SGHDT and CDR2 is YYEEEE in the germline V gene. The CDR3 has 17 amino acids. The DNA of the CDR3 is TGTGCCAGCAGCTTGGAACGGCTAGCGGGGAGCTCCTACGAGCAGTACTTC. It yields the protein CASSLERLAGSSYEQYF.

The chain has TRBV5-6 and TRBJ2-1; the match to TRBD2 covers 9 bases. Trimming at V came to 1 base and at J to 12 bases, leaving 11 bases not matched to a gene. Germline V lookup: CDR1 SGHDT, CDR2 YYEEEE. CDR3 length: 15 residues. For the CDR3, the DNA is TGTGCCAGCAGCTTGTTAGGCCAGCGGGGGGCCGGGCAGTTCTTC. Protein product: CASSLLGQRGAGQFF.

This sequence joins TRBV4-1 and TRBJ1-5; D remains ambiguous. The germline gives CDR1 MGHRA, CDR2 YSYEKL. This CDR3 spans 17 amino acids. Trimming shortened V by 0 bases and J by 9 bases, and 21 bases separated the two germline ends. The DNA for the CDR3 is TGCGCCAGCAGCCAAGATACTGGACGTACGGTCCTTTGGCCCCAGCATTTT. Translation: CASSQDTGRTVLWPQHF.

The chain joins TRBV6-1 to TRBJ2-3; 8 positions agree with TRBD2. From germline, CDR1 is MNHNS and CDR2 SASEGT. V trimming: 4 bases; J trimming: 2 bases; junction bases outside the gene matches: 8. The CDR3 extends over 16 amino acids. The CDR3 nucleotides read TGTGCCAGCAGTGCGCTAGCGGGTTACACCACAGATACGCAGTATTTT. It specifies CASSALAGYTTDTQYF.

A few counts support this clone. The J gene is TRBJ1-2, the V gene TRBV18; D not certain. The germline V gene has CDR1 KGHSH and CDR2 LQKENI. V was shortened by 5 bases and J by 3 bases, with 13 bases between the two germline ends. The CDR3 is 14 amino acids. This CDR3 is CASSADGTHYGYTF. The CDR3 nucleotides read TGTGCCAGCTCAGCGGACGGTACGCACTATGGCTACACCTTC. Full variable domain (rest looked up from reference TRBV18 and TRBJ1-2): NAGVMQNPRHLVRRRGQEARLRCSPMKGHSHVYWYRQLPEEGLKFMVYLQKENIIDESGMPKERFSAEFPKEGPSILRIQQVVRGDSAAYFCASSADGTHYGYTFGSGTRLTVV.

The table lists this clone with a count of one. The V and J genes are TRBV9 and TRBJ1-2; TRBD1 matches at 7 bases. Trimming cost V 4 bases and J 8 bases; bases outside gene matches: 17. The germline V gene encodes CDR1 SGDLS and CDR2 YYNGEE. The CDR3 runs 16 residues. The CDR3 DNA sequence: TGTGCCAGCAGCCCCCAGGGGTGGAGGGGGCTAGAAGGCTACACCTTC. Translating gives CASSPQGWRGLEGYTF. The whole variable domain, remainder taken from reference TRBV9 and TRBJ1-2, is DSGVTQTPKHLITATGQRVTLRCSPRSGDLSVYWYQQSLDQGLQFLIQYYNGEERAKGNILERFSAQQFPDLHSELNLSSLELGDSALYFCASSPQGWRGLEGYTFGSGTRLTVV.

The rearrangement joins TRBV7-2 to TRBJ2-7; D gene ambiguous. The CDR3 sequence is 12 residues long. V was shortened by 2 bases and J by 7 bases, with 9 bases between the two germline ends. In germline, CDR1 is SGHTA, CDR2 FQGNSA. The CDR3: CASSLIGNEQYF. Written as DNA, the CDR3 is TGTGCCAGCAGCTTAATTGGCAATGAGCAGTACTTC. The variable domain in full, completed from reference TRBV7-2 and TRBJ2-7, reads GAGVSQSPSNKVTEKGKDVELRCDPISGHTALYWYRQSLGQGLEFLIYFQGNSAPDKSGLPSDRFSAERTGGSVSTLTIQRTQQEDSAVYLCASSLIGNEQYFGPGTRLTVT.

V gene TRBV7-2 combines with J gene TRBJ2-1; D tentatively fits TRBD1 or TRBD2 (5 bases each). V shed 2 bases and J shed 5 bases, with 16 bases lying between them. Per the germline V gene, CDR1 is SGHTA and CDR2 is FQGNSA. The CDR3 has 16 amino acids. CDR3 residues: CASSLRARGQNNEQFF. The CDR3 DNA follows: TGTGCCAGCAGCTTACGCGCCCGGGGCCAGAACAATGAGCAGTTCTTC. The whole variable domain, remainder taken from reference TRBV7-2 and TRBJ2-1, is GAGVSQSPSNKVTEKGKDVELRCDPISGHTALYWYRQSLGQGLEFLIYFQGNSAPDKSGLPSDRFSAERTGGSVSTLTIQRTQQEDSAVYLCASSLRARGQNNEQFFGPGTRLTVL.

This chain links TRBV7-2 with TRBJ2-7; TRBD2 aligns across 7 bases. CDR3 size: 17 residues. V shed 5 bases, J shed 6 bases, and the junction held 19 bases outside the gene matches. Germline assignment: CDR1 SGHTA and CDR2 FQGNSA. CDR3 DNA: TGTGCCAGCAGCCTTAGTCCAGGGCTGGGGGGGATCGGCGAGCAGTACTTC. Residues: CASSLSPGLGGIGEQYF.

This clone was seen once. This rearrangement joins TRBV7-9 to TRBJ1-2, with a weak D call TRBD1 (6 bases). The germline CDR1 and CDR2 sequences are SEHNR and FQNEAQ (reference sequence). V was cut by 6 bases and J by 6 bases, with 17 bases left in between. The CDR3 is 14 amino acids. The CDR3 spells CASSFHRVRDGYTF. CDR3 in DNA: TGTGCCAGCAGTTTTCACAGGGTTCGAGATGGCTACACCTTC.

The chain employs TRBV2 and TRBJ1-2; no firm D call. The germline V and J ends were trimmed by 3 bases and 6 bases, with 14 bases remaining between them. The germline V gene encodes CDR1 SNHLY and CDR2 FYNNEI. The CDR3 consists of 14 residues. CDR3 in amino acids: CASSDLTSTDGYTF. The CDR3 coding sequence is TGTGCCAGCAGTGACCTCACGAGCACTGATGGCTACACCTTC. The full variable domain, in which reference TRBV2 and TRBJ1-2 provide the parts outside the CDR3, is EPEVTQTPSHQVTQMGQEVILRCVPISNHLYFYWYRQILGQKVEFLVSFYNNEISEKSEIFDDQFSVERPDGSNFTLKIRSTKLEDSAMYFCASSDLTSTDGYTFGSGTRLTVV.